This T cell receptor beta chain originates from a study of cytomegalovirus exposure and HLA in healthy donors (dated by TCRdb to about 2017). At the level of the whole study: According to an earlier analysis of 550 to 700 of the donors, about 170 million T cells yielded 117 million unique TCR beta sequences and approximately 300 Gb of sequence data. Because of strong linkage in the cohort, roughly five DR-DQ haplotypes were treated as single units for association and clustering. Donor age, sex, ethnicity and CMV serostatus were compiled together with the repertoire data. Of the roughly 400 genotyped donors, approximately 82% fell in the genetic ancestry cluster associated with self-reported Caucasian donors. About 300 gigabases of sequencing data and approximately 80 million unique TCR sequences were included in an early release covering 500 to 750 HLA-typed donors. Class I and class II HLA loci were covered by the typing at four-digit resolution. Every discovery cohort repertoire had been produced on one sequencing platform. A later analysis re-analyzed previously published TCR beta repertoires from approximately 700 donors and added high-resolution HLA genotyping to study TCR occurrence patterns. An earlier analysis of several hundred of the donors applied high-throughput TCR beta sequencing to assess whether each TCR beta V gene segment acted as functional or pseudogenic. The study was designed to test whether signatures of past pathogen exposure could be identified by cataloging public T cell receptors. The study used immunosequencing to profile the T cell repertoires of approximately 650 subjects and linked those repertoires to cytomegalovirus serostatus. Typing coverage varied by locus: roughly 620-640 donors for A, B, C, DRB1 and DQB1; 500 to 550 for DQA1; approximately 610 for DPA1; roughly 450 for DPB1. To predict cytomegalovirus infection status, the study combined high-throughput TCR immunosequencing, statistical association of individual TCRs with disease status, and machine learning. A later genetic analysis took genome-wide SNP genotypes for about three fifths of the 666 donors and used that subset as a discovery cohort. The later analysis used no new phenotypic data to find candidate immune exposures, relying instead on TCR beta sequences and their occurrence across donors. Besides the first cohort of 500 to 700 subjects, a separate validation cohort made up of some 110 different subjects was used. Among some 410 genotyped donors of the cohort, an average of around 240,000 unique TCR beta nucleotide sequences were sequenced per donor, approximately 20% of them non-productive. Points the paper makes about the study in general: Compared with the 666-donor mean, donors in an Asian-associated ancestry cluster had fewer N-insertions in productive TCRs, according to a later genetic analysis. In a later analysis, HLA-associated TCR beta chains were found to be more clonally expanded and to have lower generation probabilities than equally common non-associated chains. V-gene and J-gene trimming of TCR beta chains was associated with a missense DCLRE1C variant in a later genetic analysis, and the association was replicated in an independent cohort. Assigning TCR associations to individual alleles was difficult when HLA alleles, especially DR and DQ, strongly co-occurred. Across donors, most TCR sequences were observed very rarely, whereas some public TCRs were present in many individuals. Immune exposure information for the cohort was limited to CMV serostatus. The presence/absence analyses assumed that sequencing depth was roughly uniform across donors, and that assumption may not be true. Some 16 rarely observed V segments, including chromosome 9 orphons, were excluded from the earlier analysis of several hundred of the donors because counts were too low. It was suggested by the authors that the approach could potentially be generalized to other disease states and immunological phenotypes. According to a later analysis, most CMV-associated TCR beta chains appeared to be HLA-restricted, and the HLA associations seemed to be driven largely by CMV exposure. Three of the identified cytomegalovirus-associated TCR beta chains were confirmed in vitro to be specific for cytomegalovirus antigens. A group of highly shared sequence variants was considered likely to be a technical artifact of the sequencing pipeline. HLA typing was unavailable for some donors at each locus, so association tests used only the typed subset. A total of about 180 TCR beta chains were listed by the study as associated with cytomegalovirus. In a later analysis, the rate of TCR association differed among HLA loci, with DRB1 alleles having the most associated TCRs and HLA-C alleles having the fewest. Several of the top co-occurrence clusters appeared to be linked to parvovirus B19, influenza, CMV and Epstein-Barr virus, according to a later analysis. In an earlier analysis of fewer than 700 of the donors, most TCR beta V segments appeared in productive rearrangements about 87% or about 30% of the time, broadly matching IMGT annotations. The classifier was reported to diagnose cytomegalovirus status with high specificity and sensitivity in both the original and validation cohorts. A further reported finding was that TCR beta sequences accurately predicted the HLA-A and HLA-B alleles for most subjects in the first cohort. The cohort was sequenced for TCR beta chains only, and without alpha or paired-chain data the features that could be detected were limited. Correlated functional status among segregating V segments might be attributable to linkage disequilibrium, but an unknown experimental factor could not be ruled out. In a later analysis, 15,000 to 20,000 TCR beta sequences were associated with specific HLA alleles at a false discovery rate of 0.05.

As regards this clone: The target of this receptor is not known. Per-base qualities were not stored, and no clone one base away is much larger.

Library prep was done by the immunoSEQ multiplex PCR assay. For the multiplex PCR, a mixture combining 60 forward primers for TCR Vbeta segments and 13 reverse primers for TCR Jbeta segments was used. Amplification of the CDR3 region of rearranged TCR beta genes was performed with a multiplex PCR assay on genomic DNA. On the Illumina HiSeq System, the amplified TCR beta libraries were sequenced as 87-base-pair reads. The study's own analysis went as follows. In a later analysis, 77 million or so unique TCR beta chains were counted across the 650 to 700 repertoires, and approximately 11 million of these chains were shared by at least two donors. Raw reads were error-corrected and collapsed into unique sequences by a nearest-neighbor algorithm in which closely related sequences were merged to remove PCR and sequencing errors. Alignment of CDR3 sequences to IMGT reference sequences was used to assign V, D and J gene segments. For a sequence to be retained, a match of at least six nucleotides was required to both a V gene segment and a J gene segment. Rearrangements were called productive when the CDR3 lacked stop codons and stayed in frame with V and J; all others were non-productive. CDR3 was defined according to IMGT convention as the region running from the second conserved V-encoded cysteine to the conserved J-encoded phenylalanine. The earlier analysis of about 640 of the donors excluded any sequence lacking an unambiguous match to a single V gene segment. In an earlier analysis of roughly 500 of the donors, V segments were called functional above 56.7% productive rearrangements and were called segregating when the between-donor standard deviation exceeded 5%. To diagnose cytomegalovirus status from the catalog of TCR beta chain sequences, a statistical classification framework was built. In a later analysis, V and J genes were assigned by comparing TCR nucleotide sequences against IMGT/GENE-DB human TR gene sequences. In a later analysis, CDR3 sequences and most-parsimonious VDJ recombination scenarios were assigned using the TCRdist pipeline. A later analysis defined each TCR beta chain by its CDR3 amino acid sequence plus V-gene family, and excluded reads lacking a unique V-gene family. To address suspected cross-contamination and a sequencing artifact, a later analysis removed under 600 highly shared, low-generation-probability nucleotide sequences. A later analysis calculated a clonal expansion index for each public chain from normalized within-repertoire ranks of inferred template counts. A later analysis computed generation probabilities with a VDJ recombination model fitted to out-of-frame rearrangements, and checked the results against IGoR. A later analysis scored TCR-TCR, TCR-HLA and TCR-CMV co-occurrence with hypergeometric tests, applying a repertoire-size bias correction to TCR pairs. In a later analysis, false discovery rates were estimated by permuting HLA or CMV assignments 20 times. A later analysis grouped co-occurring TCRs with DBSCAN, adding TCRdist sequence similarity when clustering within HLA-allele-positive subsets. Co-occurrence clustering excluded repertoires with fewer than 30,000 or more than 120,000 public chains, plus five with anomalous nucleotide sharing. The table comes from immuneACCESS by way of TCRdb, which keeps in-frame sequences with V and J called. Part of the clones is missing from these tables; in studies checked, under half for an unresolved V gene and the rest for unknown reasons. The V and J calls and clone size are taken from that table; D and trimming were inferred from the DNA. Present in this sample are more than 100,000 clones, 75% to 90% of which were seen just once. The ten largest make up 2% to 2.5% of the sample.

The cohort was made up of about 670 healthy bone marrow donors. At the time of sampling, all cohort members were nominally healthy, though unrecorded immune exposures were likely present. The donor was CMV seronegative and was included in the group of several hundred seronegative cohort members. A peripheral blood sample was collected from each donor, and TCR beta sequencing was performed on peripheral blood mononuclear cells. Genomic DNA extraction from the blood cell samples was performed with the Qiagen DNeasy Blood Extraction Kit. This clonotype was obtained from a man younger than 40 in good health and CMV-seronegative. The material sequenced was PBMCs.

The bases are TGTGCCAGCAGTGAATTCAAGGGAGGTTTTGGAAACACCATATATTTT. It encodes CASSEFKGGFGNTIYF. This sequence uses TRBV25-1 and TRBJ1-3; the D segment cannot be called with confidence. The CDR3 holds 16 amino acids from the cysteine to the phenylalanine. The CDR3 DNA has 48 bases and is translated from base 1. Deletion took 1 base off V and 3 bases off J, with a span of 13 bases between the germline ends. CDR1 and CDR2 are drawn from the germline V gene: MGHDK, SYGVNS.